This TCR beta chain was captured in a study of T cell responses to AZD1222 COVID-19 vaccine. General study points: Researchers took repertoire samples only after the peak T cell response had come.

This clone has more than one count but fewer than ten. Its antigen is currently unknown. V lost 0 bases, J lost 4 bases, and 12 bases lay in between. Germline V gives CDR1 LNHNV, CDR2 YYDKDF (reference sequence). The CDR3 has 15 amino acids. Sequencing used immunoSEQ multiplex PCR; TCRdb keeps in-frame clones, though not all of them. The sample shows approximately 50,000 clones, about 90% of them seen only once. This chain connects TRBV15 to TRBJ1-1; D is unclear. The starting material was peripheral blood, obtained on day 0 of AZD1222 vaccination. This TCR came from an adult in good health. This CDR3 reads CATSREPQGGTEAFF. The CDR3 nucleotides are TGTGCCACCAGCAGAGAGCCTCAAGGAGGCACTGAAGCTTTCTTT.